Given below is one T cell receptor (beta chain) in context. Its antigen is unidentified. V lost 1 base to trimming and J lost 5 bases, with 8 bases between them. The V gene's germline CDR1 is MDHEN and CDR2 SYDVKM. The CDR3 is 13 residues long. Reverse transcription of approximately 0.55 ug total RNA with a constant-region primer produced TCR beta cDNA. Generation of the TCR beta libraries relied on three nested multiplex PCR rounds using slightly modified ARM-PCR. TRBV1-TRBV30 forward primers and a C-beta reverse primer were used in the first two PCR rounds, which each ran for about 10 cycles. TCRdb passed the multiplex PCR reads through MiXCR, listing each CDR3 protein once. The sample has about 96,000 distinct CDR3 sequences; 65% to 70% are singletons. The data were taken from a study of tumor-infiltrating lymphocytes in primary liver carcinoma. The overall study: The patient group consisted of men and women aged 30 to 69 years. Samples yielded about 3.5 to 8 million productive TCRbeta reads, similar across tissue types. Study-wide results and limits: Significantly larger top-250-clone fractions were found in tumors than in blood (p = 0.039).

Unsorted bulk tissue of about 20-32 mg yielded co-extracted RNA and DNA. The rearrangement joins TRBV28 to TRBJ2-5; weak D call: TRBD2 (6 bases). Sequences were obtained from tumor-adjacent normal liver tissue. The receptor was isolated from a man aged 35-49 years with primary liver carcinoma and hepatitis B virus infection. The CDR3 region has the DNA TGTGCCAGCAGTTTATTTGGAGGGGAGACCCAGTACTTC. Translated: CASSLFGGETQYF.